This T cell receptor beta chain originates from a study of T cell repertoires in cytomegalovirus infection (dated by TCRdb to about 2019). For context, the study as a whole: The peptide stimulations were aimed at well-studied HLA-B-restricted epitopes as well as recently identified HLA-C-restricted CMV epitopes, whose presentation resists viral immunomodulation. Donor HLA type was relevant to the analysis, as public TCR beta signatures indicated carriage of CMV infection together with the matching HLA type.

Findings and caveats that apply to the study as a whole: In both this cohort and an independent cohort of several hundred donors, the cumulative frequency of public TCR beta family members distinguished carriers of CMV infection plus the relevant HLA type. In the ex vivo response, HLA-C-restricted CMV-specific TCR beta clonotypes were dominant, and in two of eight donors the single most frequent clonotype came from this HLA-C-restricted group.

The sequencing machine was an Illumina HiSeq 1500. The public sequencing data were trimmed at Q25 with fastp and processed into clonotypes with MiXCR by TCRdb, which kept only in-frame beta chains. Entries are consolidated by CDR3 protein sequence, retaining the most common genes and DNA. For this sample the table gives about 890,000 distinct CDR3 sequences, of which roughly a third were detected only once. The ten largest clones take up 13% of the sample. The CDR3 starts with the cysteine, ends with the phenylalanine, and has 14 residues. The entry retains the CDR3 DNA only, 42 bases that are in frame from base 1. As encoded in the germline V gene (reference sequence), CDR1 is MNHEY while CDR2 is SMNVEV. This specimen's treatment or condition label, per the study, means: in vitro stimulation with specific CMV peptide epitopes to enrich CMV-specific T cells. Comment on this clonotype: Its binding antigen is unknown. The junction departs from the called germline gene at one end, perhaps through a read error.

The source of this sequence is a human donor in good health (CMV status not recorded). Some clones in this sample may be carry-over from other donors' samples. The rearranged chain carries TRBV27 and TRBJ2-1; the D gene assignment is ambiguous. Material: cultured CD8+ T cells from PBMCs, obtained from culture after CMV antigen stimulation. This receptor carries the CDR3 CAGSLYRADNEQFF. The DNA sequence is TGTGCCGGCAGTTTATATCGGGCGGACAATGAGCAGTTCTTC.